This entry concerns a single T cell receptor (beta chain). CDR1 is LNHNV and CDR2 is YYDKDF in the germline V gene (reference sequence). The CDR3 consists of 13 residues. The ends lost 5 bases at V and 6 bases at J; junction bases unmatched: 4. The data are from a study of control samples from healthy donors and cancer patients. The assay was immunoSEQ multiplex PCR, and TCRdb's table has in-frame clones only and misses some. The repertoire holds roughly 120,000 clones, with approximately 88% as singletons. The clonotype was recovered from a man aged 35-49 years in good health. Sequenced material: blood. The rearrangement joins TRBV15 to TRBJ2-5; 9 bases are a match to TRBD1. CDR3 protein: CATSVGQGKTQYF. CDR3 DNA sequence: TGTGCCACCAGCGTGGGACAGGGAAAGACCCAGTACTTC.